This T cell receptor beta chain was found in a study of cytomegalovirus exposure and HLA in healthy donors. Overall study findings and caveats: The study designated about 160 TCR beta chains cytomegalovirus-associated. Rarity characterized most TCR sequences, yet some public TCRs appeared in many donors. In vitro work confirmed that a few CMV-associated chains recognize CMV antigens.

Use of 60 Vbeta and 13 Jbeta primers characterized the PCR. Profiled with immunoSEQ multiplex PCR; TCRdb holds only in-frame clones, not every one. The profile shows about 160,000 clones, around 80% of them singletons. A note on this clone: Its antigen remains unidentified.

Sequences were obtained from PBMCs. This clonotype was obtained from a male donor in good health and CMV-seronegative.

CDR3 DNA sequence: TGTGCCAGCAGCTTACAGGGGGGCCTCCAAATTAAAGCTTTCTTT. Translated: CASSLQGGLQIKAFF. The rearrangement joins TRBV7-9 to TRBJ1-1; 7 bases map to TRBD1. Germline V CDR1 and CDR2: SEHNR, FQNEAQ (reference sequence). The CDR3 runs 15 residues. V dropped 2 bases and J dropped 9; count of bases not matched to a gene: 12.